The T cell receptor (beta chain) described here comes from a study of CD8 T cells in ankylosing spondylitis. Study-level results: Both synovial fluid and blood in reactive arthritis had previously been reported to carry some motif variants.

V shed 1 base and J shed 7 bases, with 17 bases lying between them. This CDR3 spans 15 amino acids. Germline CDR1 SGHRS, CDR2 YFSETQ. A note on this clonotype: The antigen is unknown.

One entry per CDR3 protein, called by TCRdb with MiXCR from the 5' RACE reads. The data contain 150,000 to 200,000 distinct CDR3 sequences, about 32% of them singletons. Sequenced sample: synovial fluid, either unsorted or a sorted T cell fraction (not recorded which). This sequence joins TRBV5-1 and TRBJ1-2, with D possibly being TRBD1 (5 bases). The receptor comes from a male donor with ankylosing spondylitis. The CDR3 region is CASSLTDQGFSGYTF. The CDR3 DNA follows: TGCGCCAGCAGCTTGACCGATCAGGGATTCAGTGGCTACACCTTC.